Below, one TCR beta chain is given with its context. The CDR3 covers 17 residues. Germline V lookup: CDR1 MNHEY, CDR2 SMNVEV (reference sequence). V lost 5 bases and J lost 5, with 24 bases in between. The data derive from a study of blood T cell repertoires in COVID-19. Study-level background: Acute-phase and convalescent COVID-19 samples originated in the United States, Italy and Spain. T cells, B-cell-depleted T cells, or PBMCs supplied cDNA or gDNA.

Authors' analysis steps: Reference gene primers were amplified, and this amplification served to estimate nucleated cell counts. The table came from immunoSEQ multiplex PCR; TCRdb's copy has only in-frame clones and leaves some out. The V and J calls and clone size come from that table; D and trimming were worked out from the DNA. Among roughly 190,000 clones, 86% were seen once, and the ten largest hold 7% to 8%. The specimen sequenced was peripheral blood. The clonotype originates from a woman at least 80 years old in a cohort sampled during active or convalescent COVID-19. V is TRBV27 and J is TRBJ1-2, with D uncertain. The CDR3 here is CASSGAGVPGRKYGYTF. In DNA, the CDR3 is TGTGCCAGCAGTGGAGCCGGGGTACCCGGAAGGAAGTATGGCTACACCTTC.